This T cell receptor beta chain stems from a study of CD8+ T cells in alopecia areata. Study as a whole: Each day, treated patients took oral tofacitinib twice, at 5 to 10 mg per dose. The protocol delivered tofacitinib for 6 to 18 months, then withdrew it for 6 months.

Sequencing used cDNA as its template, made by extracting RNA and reverse transcribing it. Assay used: immunoSEQ multiplex PCR; TCRdb lists only in-frame clones, some missing. The repertoire consists of some 210,000 clones, with over 60% occurring once and the leading ten covering around 1.2%. Noted treatment: oral pan-JAK inhibitor, 5-10 mg twice daily. Trimming removed 0 bases at V and 2 bases at J, with 9 bases between. The CDR3 has 15 residues. Germline V lookup: CDR1 SGDLS, CDR2 YYNGEE. This clone was seen only once. V usage is TRBV9 and J usage is TRBJ1-5, with D hard to call. This TCR was recovered from a human donor with alopecia areata. The source material was CD4+ T cells sorted from blood, sampled at week 44, from a patient treated with tofacitinib. The CDR3, as DNA: TGTGCCAGCAGCGTAGATTCGTCGGGCAATCAGCCCCAGCATTTT. Protein sequence: CASSVDSSGNQPQHF.